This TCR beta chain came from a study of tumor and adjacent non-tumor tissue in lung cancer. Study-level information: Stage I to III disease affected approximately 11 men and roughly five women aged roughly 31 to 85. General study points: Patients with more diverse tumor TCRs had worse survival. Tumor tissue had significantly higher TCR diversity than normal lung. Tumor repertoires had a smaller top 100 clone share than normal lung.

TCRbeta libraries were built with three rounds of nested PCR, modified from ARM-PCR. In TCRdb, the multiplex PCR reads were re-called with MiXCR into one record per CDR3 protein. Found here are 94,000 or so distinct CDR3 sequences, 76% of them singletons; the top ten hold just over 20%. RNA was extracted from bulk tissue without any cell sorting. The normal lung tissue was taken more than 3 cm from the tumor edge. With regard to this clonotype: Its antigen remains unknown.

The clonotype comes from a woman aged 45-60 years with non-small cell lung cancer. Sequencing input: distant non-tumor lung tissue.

CDR3 residues: CSVKLSGGASIYKQYF. The CDR3 DNA reads TGCAGCGTGAAACTATCGGGAGGCGCGTCGATCTACAAACAGTACTTC. The rearrangement links TRBV29-1 to TRBJ2-7; 7 nucleotides match TRBD2. Unmatched junction bases numbered 24, after V lost 6 bases and J lost 10 bases. This CDR3 comprises 16 residues. The germline CDR1 and CDR2 sequences are SQVTM and ANQGSEA.